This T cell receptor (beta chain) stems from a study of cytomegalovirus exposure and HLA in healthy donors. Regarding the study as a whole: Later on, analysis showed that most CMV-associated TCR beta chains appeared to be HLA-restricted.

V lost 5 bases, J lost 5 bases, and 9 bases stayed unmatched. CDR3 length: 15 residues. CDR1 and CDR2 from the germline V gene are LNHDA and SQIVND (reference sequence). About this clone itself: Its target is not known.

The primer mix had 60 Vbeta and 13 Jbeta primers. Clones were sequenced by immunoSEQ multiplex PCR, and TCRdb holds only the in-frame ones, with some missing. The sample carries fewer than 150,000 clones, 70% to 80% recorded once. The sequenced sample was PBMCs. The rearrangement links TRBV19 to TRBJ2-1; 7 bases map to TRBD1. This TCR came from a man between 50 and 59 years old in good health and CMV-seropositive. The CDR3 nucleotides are TGTGCCAGTAGTCTCGACAGGGCGACAAACAATGAGCAGTTCTTC. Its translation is CASSLDRATNNEQFF.